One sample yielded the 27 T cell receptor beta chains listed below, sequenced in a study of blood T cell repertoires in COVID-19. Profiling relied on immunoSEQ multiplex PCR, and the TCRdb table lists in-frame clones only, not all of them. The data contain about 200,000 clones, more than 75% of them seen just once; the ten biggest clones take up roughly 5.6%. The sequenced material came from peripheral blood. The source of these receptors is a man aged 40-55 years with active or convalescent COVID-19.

CDR3 bases: TGCGCCAGCAGCTGGACAGTGGACAATCCGGCGACTGAAGCTTTCTTT. Amino acid sequence: CASSWTVDNPATEAFF. The chain joins TRBV5-1 to TRBJ1-1; D might be TRBD1 (6 bases). Trimming removed 3 bases at V and 5 bases at J, with 20 bases between. This CDR3 region has 16 residues. Germline assignment: CDR1 SGHRS and CDR2 YFSETQ.

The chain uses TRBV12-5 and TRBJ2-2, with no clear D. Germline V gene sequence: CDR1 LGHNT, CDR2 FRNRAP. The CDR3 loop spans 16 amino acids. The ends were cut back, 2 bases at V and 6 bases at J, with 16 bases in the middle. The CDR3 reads CASGLLTFSVSGELFF. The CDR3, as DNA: TGTGCTAGTGGTTTGCTTACTTTTTCGGTTTCCGGGGAGCTGTTTTTT.

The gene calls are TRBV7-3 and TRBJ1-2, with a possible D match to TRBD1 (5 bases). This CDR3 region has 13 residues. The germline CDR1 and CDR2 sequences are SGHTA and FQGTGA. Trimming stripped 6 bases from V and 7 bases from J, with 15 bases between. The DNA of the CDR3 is TGTGCCAGCAGGATAAGGGGTTGGTCTGGCTACACCTTC. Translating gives CASRIRGWSGYTF.

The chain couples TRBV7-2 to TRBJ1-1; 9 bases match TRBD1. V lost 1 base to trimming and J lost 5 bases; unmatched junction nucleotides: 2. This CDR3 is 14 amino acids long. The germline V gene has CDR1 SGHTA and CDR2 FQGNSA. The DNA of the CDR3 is TGTGCCAGCAGCTTAGGGGACAGGGTGACTGAAGCTTTCTTT. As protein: CASSLGDRVTEAFF.

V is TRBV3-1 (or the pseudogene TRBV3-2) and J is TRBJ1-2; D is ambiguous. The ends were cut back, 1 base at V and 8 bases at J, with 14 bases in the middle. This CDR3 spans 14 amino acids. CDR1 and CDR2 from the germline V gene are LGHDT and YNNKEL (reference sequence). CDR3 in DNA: TGTGCCAGCAGCCAAGGACGGGGAAGTGAAGGCTACACCTTC. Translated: CASSQGRGSEGYTF.

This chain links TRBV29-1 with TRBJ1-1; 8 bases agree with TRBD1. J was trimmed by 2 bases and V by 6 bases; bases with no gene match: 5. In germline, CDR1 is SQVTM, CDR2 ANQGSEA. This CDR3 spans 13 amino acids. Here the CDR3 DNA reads TGCAGCGTGGCGGACAGGGTCAACACTGAAGCTTTCTTT. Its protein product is CSVADRVNTEAFF.

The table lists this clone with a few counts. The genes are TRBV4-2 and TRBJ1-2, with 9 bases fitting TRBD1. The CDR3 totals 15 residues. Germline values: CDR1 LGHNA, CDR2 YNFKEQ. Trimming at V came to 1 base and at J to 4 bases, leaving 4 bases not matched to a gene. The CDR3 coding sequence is TGTGCCAGCAGCCAAGGCGGACAGGGGAGCTATGGCTACACCTTC. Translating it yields CASSQGGQGSYGYTF.

CDR3 amino acids: CAISPEPTPPPEDRYNQPQHF. The CDR3 coding sequence is TGTGCCATCAGCCCGGAGCCCACCCCCCCACCGGAGGACCGATACAATCAGCCCCAGCATTTT. The chain carries TRBV10-3 and TRBJ1-5; D not certain. Trimming removed 6 bases from V and 3 bases from J, with 33 bases in between. The CDR3 runs 21 residues. The V gene's germline CDR1 is ENHRY and CDR2 SYGVKD.

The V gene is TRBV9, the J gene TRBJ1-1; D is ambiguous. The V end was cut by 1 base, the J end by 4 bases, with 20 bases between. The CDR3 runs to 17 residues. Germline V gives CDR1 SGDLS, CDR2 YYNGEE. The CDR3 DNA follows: TGTGCCAGCAGCGTACAAAGTGGGCGGGGTATTAGCACTGAAGCTTTCTTT. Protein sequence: CASSVQSGRGISTEAFF.

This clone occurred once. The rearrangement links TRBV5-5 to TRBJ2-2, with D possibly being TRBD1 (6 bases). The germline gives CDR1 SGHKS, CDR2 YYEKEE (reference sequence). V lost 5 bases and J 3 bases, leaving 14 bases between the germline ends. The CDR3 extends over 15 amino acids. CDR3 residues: CASRPGGKDTGELFF. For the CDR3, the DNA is TGTGCCAGCAGACCTGGGGGCAAAGACACCGGGGAGCTGTTTTTT.

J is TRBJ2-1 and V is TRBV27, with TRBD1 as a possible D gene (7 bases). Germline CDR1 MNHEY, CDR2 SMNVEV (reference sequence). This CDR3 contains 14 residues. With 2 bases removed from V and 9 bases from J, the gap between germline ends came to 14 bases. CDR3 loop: CASSLGGGSLEQFF. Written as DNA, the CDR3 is TGTGCCAGCAGTTTAGGAGGGGGCAGTCTTGAGCAGTTCTTC.

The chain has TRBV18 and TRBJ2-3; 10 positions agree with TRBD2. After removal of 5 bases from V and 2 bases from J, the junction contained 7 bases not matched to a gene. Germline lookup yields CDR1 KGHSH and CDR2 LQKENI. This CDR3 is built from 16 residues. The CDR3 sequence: CASSSLAGASTDTQYF. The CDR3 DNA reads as TGTGCCAGCTCAAGCCTAGCGGGGGCCTCCACAGATACGCAGTATTTT.

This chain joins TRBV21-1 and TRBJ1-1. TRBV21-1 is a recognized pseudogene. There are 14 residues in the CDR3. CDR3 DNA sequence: TGTGCCAGCAGCAAAGAAGAGGGGAACACTGAAGCTTTCTTT. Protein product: CASSKEEGNTEAFF.

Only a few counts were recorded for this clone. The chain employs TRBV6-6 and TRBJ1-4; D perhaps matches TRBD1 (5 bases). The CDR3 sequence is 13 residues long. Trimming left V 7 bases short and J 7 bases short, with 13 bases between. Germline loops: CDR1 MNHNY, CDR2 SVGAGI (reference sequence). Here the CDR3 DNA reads TGTGCCAGCACAAGTCAGGGCGGTGAAAAACTGTTTTTT. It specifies CASTSQGGEKLFF.

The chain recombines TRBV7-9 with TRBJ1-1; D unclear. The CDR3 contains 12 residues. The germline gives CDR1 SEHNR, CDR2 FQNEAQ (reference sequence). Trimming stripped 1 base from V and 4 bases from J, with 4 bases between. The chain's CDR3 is CASSLEPTEAFF. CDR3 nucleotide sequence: TGTGCCAGCAGCTTAGAGCCCACTGAAGCTTTCTTT.

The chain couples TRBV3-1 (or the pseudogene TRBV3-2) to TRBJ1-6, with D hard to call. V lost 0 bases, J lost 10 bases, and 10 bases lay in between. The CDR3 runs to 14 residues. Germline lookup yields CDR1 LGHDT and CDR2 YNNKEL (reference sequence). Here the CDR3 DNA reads TGTGCCAGCAGCCAAGATCGGGGAGGCTCACCCCTCCACTTT. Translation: CASSQDRGGSPLHF.

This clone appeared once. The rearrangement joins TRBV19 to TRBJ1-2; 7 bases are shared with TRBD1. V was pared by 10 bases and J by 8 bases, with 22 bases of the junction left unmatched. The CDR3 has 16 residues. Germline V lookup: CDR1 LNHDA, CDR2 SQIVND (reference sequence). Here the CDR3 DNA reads TGTGCCACTACAGATCAGGATGTAGGGGGCCTAGACGGCTACACCTTC. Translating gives CATTDQDVGGLDGYTF.

CDR3 in DNA: TGCAGCGTTGATGGGACAGGGGGTACAGATACGCAGTATTTT. It is translated as CSVDGTGGTDTQYF. The rearrangement links TRBV29-1 to TRBJ2-3; 11 nucleotides line up with TRBD1. Germline trimming cut 3 bases from V and 3 bases from J; bases unmatched to any gene: 2. From germline, CDR1 is SQVTM and CDR2 ANQGSEA. The CDR3 is 14 amino acids.

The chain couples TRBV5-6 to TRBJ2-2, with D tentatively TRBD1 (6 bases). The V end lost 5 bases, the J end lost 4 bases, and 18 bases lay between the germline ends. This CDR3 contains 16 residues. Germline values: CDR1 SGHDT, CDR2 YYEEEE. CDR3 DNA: TGTGCCAGCAGTCGTACCGGACAGATGGTCACCGGGGAGCTGTTTTTT. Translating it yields CASSRTGQMVTGELFF.

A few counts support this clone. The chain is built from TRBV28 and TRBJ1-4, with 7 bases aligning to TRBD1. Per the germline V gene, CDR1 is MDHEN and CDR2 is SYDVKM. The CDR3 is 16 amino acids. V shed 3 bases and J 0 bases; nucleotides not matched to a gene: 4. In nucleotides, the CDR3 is TGTGCCAGCAGTTTGTACAGGGGTGCAACTAATGAAAAACTGTTTTTT. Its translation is CASSLYRGATNEKLFF.

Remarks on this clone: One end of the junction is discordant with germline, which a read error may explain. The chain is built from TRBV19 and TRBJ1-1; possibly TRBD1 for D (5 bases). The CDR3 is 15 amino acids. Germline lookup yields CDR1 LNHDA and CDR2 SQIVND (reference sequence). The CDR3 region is CTSSMAGGVNTEAFF. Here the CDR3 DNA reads TGTACCAGTAGTATGGCCGGGGGTGTGAACACTGAAGCTTTCTTT.

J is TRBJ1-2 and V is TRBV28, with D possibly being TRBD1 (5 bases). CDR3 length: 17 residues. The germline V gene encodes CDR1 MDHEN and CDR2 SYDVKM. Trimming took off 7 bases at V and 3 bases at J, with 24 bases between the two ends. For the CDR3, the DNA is TGTGCCAGCACAAGCCCCAGCAGGGCGGTATATGACTATGGCTACACCTTC. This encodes CASTSPSRAVYDYGYTF.

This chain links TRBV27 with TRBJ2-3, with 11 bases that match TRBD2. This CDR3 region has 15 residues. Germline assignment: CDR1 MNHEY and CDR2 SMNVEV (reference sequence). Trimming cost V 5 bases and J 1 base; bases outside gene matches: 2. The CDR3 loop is CASSELAGGTDTQYF. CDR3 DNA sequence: TGTGCCAGCAGTGAACTAGCGGGGGGCACAGATACGCAGTATTTT.

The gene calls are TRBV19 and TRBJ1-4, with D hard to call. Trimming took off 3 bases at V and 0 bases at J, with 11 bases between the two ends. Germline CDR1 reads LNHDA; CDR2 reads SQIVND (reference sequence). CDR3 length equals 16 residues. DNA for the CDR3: TGTGCCAGTAGTATTTCTTCGGTTGCAACTAATGAAAAACTGTTTTTT. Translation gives CASSISSVATNEKLFF.

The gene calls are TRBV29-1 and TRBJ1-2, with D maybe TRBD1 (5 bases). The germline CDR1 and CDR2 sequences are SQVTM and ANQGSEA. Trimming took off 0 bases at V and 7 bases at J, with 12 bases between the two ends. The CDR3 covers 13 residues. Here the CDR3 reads CSVEDPGFGGYTF. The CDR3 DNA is TGCAGCGTTGAAGATCCAGGGTTCGGTGGCTACACCTTC.

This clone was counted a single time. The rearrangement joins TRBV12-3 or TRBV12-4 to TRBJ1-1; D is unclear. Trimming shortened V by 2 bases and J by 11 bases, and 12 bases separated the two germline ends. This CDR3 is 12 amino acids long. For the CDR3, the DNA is TGTGCCAGCAGTTTAAGTGGCAGGTGGGCTTTCTTT. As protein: CASSLSGRWAFF.

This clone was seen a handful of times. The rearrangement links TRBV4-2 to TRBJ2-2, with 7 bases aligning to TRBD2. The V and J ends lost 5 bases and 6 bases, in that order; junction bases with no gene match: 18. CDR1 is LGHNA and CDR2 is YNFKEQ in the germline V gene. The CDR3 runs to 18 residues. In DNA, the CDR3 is TGTGCCAGCAGCAACGATCTCATGGGGGGGTTATCCTCCGGGGAGCTGTTTTTT. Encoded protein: CASSNDLMGGLSSGELFF.